This TCR beta chain stems from a study of cytomegalovirus exposure and HLA in healthy donors. Broader study findings: It was reported in a later analysis that an Asian-associated ancestry cluster showed fewer N-insertions than the approximately 700-donor mean.

As for this clone: The antigen is unknown.

Vbeta (60) and Jbeta (13) primers were used in the PCR. Profiled with immunoSEQ multiplex PCR; TCRdb holds only in-frame clones, not every one. The sample has about 130,000 clones; around 86% are singletons. Germline CDR1 and CDR2: MNHNS and SASEGT. The CDR3 totals 14 residues. The V and J ends lost 7 bases and 8 bases respectively, with 19 bases between them. The source is a man younger than 35 in good health and CMV-seronegative. The V call is TRBV6-1, the J call TRBJ2-3; a weak D match, TRBD1 (6 bases). Specimen: PBMCs. The CDR3 DNA reads as TGTGCCAGCAAAACAGGGCCACCCCGGGGTACGCAGTATTTT. This encodes CASKTGPPRGTQYF.